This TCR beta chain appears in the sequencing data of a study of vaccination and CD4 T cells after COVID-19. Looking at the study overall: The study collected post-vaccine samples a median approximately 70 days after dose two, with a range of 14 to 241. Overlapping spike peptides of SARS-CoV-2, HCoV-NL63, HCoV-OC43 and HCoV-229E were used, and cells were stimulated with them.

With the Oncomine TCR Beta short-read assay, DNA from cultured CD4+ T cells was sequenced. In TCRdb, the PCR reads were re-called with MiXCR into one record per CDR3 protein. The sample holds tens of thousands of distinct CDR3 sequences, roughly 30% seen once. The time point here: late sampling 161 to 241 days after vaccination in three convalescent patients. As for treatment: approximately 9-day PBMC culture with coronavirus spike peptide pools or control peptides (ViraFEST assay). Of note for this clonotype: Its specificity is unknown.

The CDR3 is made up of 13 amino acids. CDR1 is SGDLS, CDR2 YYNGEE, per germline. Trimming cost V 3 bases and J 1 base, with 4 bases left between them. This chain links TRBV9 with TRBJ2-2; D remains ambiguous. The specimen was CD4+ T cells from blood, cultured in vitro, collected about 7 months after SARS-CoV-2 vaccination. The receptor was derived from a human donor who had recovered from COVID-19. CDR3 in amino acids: CASSGRNTGELFF. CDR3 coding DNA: TGTGCCAGCAGCGGACGGAACACCGGGGAGCTGTTTTTT. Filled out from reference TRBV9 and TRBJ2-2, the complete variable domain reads DSGVTQTPKHLITATGQRVTLRCSPRSGDLSVYWYQQSLDQGLQFLIQYYNGEERAKGNILERFSAQQFPDLHSELNLSSLELGDSALYFCASSGRNTGELFFGEGSRLTVL.